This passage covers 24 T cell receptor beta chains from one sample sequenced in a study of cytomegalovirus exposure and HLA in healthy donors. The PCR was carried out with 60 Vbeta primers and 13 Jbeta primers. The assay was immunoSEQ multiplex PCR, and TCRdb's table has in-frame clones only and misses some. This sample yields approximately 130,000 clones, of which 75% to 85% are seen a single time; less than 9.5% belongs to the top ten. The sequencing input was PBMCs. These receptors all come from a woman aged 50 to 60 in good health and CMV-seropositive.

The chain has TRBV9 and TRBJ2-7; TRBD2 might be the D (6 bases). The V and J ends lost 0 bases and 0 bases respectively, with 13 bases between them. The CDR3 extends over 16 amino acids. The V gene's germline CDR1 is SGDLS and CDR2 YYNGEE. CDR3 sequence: CASSVGRRASSYEQYF. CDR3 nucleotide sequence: TGTGCCAGCAGCGTAGGTAGGAGGGCCAGCTCCTACGAGCAGTACTTC.

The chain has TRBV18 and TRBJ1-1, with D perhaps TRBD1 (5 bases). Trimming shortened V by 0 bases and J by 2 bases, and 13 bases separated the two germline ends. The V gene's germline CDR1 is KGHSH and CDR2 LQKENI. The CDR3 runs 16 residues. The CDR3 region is CASSPPGRGENTEAFF. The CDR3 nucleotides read TGTGCCAGCTCACCACCGGGAAGGGGCGAAAACACTGAAGCTTTCTTT. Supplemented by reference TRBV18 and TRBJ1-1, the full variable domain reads NAGVMQNPRHLVRRRGQEARLRCSPMKGHSHVYWYRQLPEEGLKFMVYLQKENIIDESGMPKERFSAEFPKEGPSILRIQQVVRGDSAAYFCASSPPGRGENTEAFFGQGTRLTVV.

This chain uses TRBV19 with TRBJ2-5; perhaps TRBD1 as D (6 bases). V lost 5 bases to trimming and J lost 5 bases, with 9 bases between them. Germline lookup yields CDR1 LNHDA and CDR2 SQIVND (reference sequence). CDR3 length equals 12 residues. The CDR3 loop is CASSRQGETQYF. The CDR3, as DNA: TGTGCCAGTAGTCGCCAGGGGGAGACCCAGTACTTC.

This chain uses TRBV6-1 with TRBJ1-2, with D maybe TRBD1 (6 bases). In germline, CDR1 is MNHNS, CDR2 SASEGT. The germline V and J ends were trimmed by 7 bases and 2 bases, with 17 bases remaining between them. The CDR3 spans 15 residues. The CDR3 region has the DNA TGTGCCAGCATCTCGGGACACCCCATAAACTATGGCTACACCTTC. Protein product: CASISGHPINYGYTF.

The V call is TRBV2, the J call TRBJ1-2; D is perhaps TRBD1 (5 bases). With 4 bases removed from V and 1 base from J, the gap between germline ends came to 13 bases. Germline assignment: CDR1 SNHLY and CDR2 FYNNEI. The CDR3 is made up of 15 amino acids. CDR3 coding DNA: TGTGCCAGCAGTGGAACAGGCGGTGGTAACTATGGCTACACCTTC. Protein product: CASSGTGGGNYGYTF.

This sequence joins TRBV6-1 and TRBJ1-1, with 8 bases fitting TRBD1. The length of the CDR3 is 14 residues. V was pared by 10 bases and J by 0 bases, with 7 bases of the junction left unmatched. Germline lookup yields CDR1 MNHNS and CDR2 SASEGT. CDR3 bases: TGTGCCAACCGGGGGGACAGGATGAACACTGAAGCTTTCTTT. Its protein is CANRGDRMNTEAFF.

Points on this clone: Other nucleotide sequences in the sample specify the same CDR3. CDR3 DNA sequence: TGCGCCAGCAGTTTTGGCCAGGGGAATGAAAAACTGTTTTTT. This sequence encodes CASSFGQGNEKLFF. V gene TRBV5-1 combines with J gene TRBJ1-4; TRBD1 might be the D (6 bases). Germline loops: CDR1 SGHRS, CDR2 YFSETQ. Trimming removed 5 bases at V and 5 bases at J, with 13 bases between. CDR3 size: 14 residues.

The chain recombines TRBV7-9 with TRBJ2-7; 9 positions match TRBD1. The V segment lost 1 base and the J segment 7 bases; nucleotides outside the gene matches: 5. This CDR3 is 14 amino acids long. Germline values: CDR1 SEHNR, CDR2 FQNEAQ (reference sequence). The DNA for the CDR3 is TGTGCCAGCAGCTTAGACTGGACAGGGGCTGAGCAGTACTTC. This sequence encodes CASSLDWTGAEQYF.

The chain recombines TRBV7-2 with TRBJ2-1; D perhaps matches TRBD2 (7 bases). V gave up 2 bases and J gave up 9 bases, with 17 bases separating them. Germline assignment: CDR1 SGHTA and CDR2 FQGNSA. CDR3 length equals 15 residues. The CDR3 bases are TGTGCCAGCAGCTTAAGCGGTCGGGGGGCAGGTGAGCAGTTCTTC. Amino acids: CASSLSGRGAGEQFF. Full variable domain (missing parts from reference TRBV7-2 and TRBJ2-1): GAGVSQSPSNKVTEKGKDVELRCDPISGHTALYWYRQSLGQGLEFLIYFQGNSAPDKSGLPSDRFSAERTGGSVSTLTIQRTQQEDSAVYLCASSLSGRGAGEQFFGPGTRLTVL.

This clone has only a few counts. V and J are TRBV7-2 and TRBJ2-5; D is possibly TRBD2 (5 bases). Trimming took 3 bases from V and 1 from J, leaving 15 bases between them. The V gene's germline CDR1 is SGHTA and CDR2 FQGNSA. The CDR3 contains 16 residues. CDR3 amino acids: CASSFIGRGVQETQYF. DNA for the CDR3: TGTGCCAGCAGCTTTATTGGACGGGGAGTCCAAGAGACCCAGTACTTC.

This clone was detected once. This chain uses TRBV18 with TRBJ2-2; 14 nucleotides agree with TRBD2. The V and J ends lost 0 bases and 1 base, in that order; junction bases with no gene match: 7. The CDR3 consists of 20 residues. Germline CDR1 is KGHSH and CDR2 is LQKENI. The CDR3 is CASSPPQGLAGAKNTGELFF. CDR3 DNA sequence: TGTGCCAGCTCACCACCTCAGGGACTAGCGGGGGCCAAGAACACCGGGGAGCTGTTTTTT.

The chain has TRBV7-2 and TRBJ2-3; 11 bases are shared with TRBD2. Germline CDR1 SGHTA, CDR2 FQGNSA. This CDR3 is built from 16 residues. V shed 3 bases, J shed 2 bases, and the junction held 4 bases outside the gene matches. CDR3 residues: CASSFPGLAATDTQYF. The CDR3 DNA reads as TGTGCCAGCAGCTTCCCGGGACTAGCGGCCACAGATACGCAGTATTTT.

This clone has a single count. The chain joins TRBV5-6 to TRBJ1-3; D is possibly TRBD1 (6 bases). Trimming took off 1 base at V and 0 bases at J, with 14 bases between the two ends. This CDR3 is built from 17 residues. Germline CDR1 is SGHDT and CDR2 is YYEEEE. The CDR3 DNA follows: TGTGCCAGCAGCTTGCCGGGACACTTGAGCTCTGGAAACACCATATATTTT. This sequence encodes CASSLPGHLSSGNTIYF.

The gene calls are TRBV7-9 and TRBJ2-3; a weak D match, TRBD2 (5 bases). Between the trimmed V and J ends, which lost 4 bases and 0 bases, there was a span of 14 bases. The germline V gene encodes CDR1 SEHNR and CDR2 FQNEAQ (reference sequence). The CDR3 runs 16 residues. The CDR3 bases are TGTGCCAGCAGCTACCCGATAGCGCTGAGCACAGATACGCAGTATTTT. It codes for CASSYPIALSTDTQYF.

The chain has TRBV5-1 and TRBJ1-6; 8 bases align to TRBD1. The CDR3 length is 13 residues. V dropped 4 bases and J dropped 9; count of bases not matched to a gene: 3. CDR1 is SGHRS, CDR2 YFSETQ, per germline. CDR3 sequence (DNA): TGCGCCAGCAGCGGCGGACAGGGTTCACCCCTCCACTTT. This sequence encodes CASSGGQGSPLHF.

The CDR3: CASSFAYEQYF. Here the CDR3 DNA reads TGTGCCAGCAGCTTCGCCTACGAGCAGTACTTC. This chain links TRBV11-2 with TRBJ2-7, with D uncertain. The CDR3 is made up of 11 amino acids. The V gene lost 3 bases and the J gene lost 2 bases, with 2 bases spanning the gap. The V gene's germline CDR1 is SGHAT and CDR2 FQNNGV.

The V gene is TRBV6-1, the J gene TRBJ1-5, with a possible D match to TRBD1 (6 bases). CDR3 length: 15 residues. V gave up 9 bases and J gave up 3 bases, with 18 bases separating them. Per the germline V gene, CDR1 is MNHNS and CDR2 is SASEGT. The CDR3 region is CASHYRDSFNQPQHF. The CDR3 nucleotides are TGTGCCAGTCACTACAGGGATTCCTTCAATCAGCCCCAGCATTTT.

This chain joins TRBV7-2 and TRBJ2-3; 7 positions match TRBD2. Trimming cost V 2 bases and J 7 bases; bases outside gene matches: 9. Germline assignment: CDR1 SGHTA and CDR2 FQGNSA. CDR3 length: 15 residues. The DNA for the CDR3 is TGTGCCAGCAGCTTAAGTAGCGGAGCGGGATATACGCAGTATTTT. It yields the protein CASSLSSGAGYTQYF.

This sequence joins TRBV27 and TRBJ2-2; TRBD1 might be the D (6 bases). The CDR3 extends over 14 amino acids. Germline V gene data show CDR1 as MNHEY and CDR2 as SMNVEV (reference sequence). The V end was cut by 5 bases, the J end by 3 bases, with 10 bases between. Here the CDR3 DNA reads TGTGCCAGCAGTAAGGGACAATACACCGGGGAGCTGTTTTTT. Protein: CASSKGQYTGELFF.

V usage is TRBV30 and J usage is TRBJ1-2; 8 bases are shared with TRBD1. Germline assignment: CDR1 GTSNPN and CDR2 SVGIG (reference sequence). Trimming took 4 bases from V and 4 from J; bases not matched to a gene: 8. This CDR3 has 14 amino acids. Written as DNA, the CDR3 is TGTGCCTGGAATAGACAGGGGACCCTCTATGGCTACACCTTC. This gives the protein CAWNRQGTLYGYTF. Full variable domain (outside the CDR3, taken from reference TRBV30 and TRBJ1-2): SQTIHQWPATLVQPVGSPLSLECTVEGTSNPNLYWYRQAAGRGLQLLFYSVGIGQISSEVPQNLSASRPQDRQFILSSKKLLLSDSGFYLCAWNRQGTLYGYTFGSGTRLTVV.

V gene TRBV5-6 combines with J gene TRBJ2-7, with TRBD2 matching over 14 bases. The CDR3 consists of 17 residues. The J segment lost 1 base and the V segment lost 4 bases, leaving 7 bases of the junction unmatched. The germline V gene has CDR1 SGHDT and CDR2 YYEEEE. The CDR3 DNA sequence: TGTGCCAGCAGCCTGACTAGCGGGAGGGCCCGGTCCTACGAGCAGTACTTC. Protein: CASSLTSGRARSYEQYF.

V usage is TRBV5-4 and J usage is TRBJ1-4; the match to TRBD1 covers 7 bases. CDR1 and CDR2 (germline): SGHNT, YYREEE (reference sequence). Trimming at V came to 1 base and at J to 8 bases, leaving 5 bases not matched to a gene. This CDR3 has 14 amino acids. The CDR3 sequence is CASSLRQGSEKLFF. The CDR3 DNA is TGTGCCAGCAGCTTGCGACAGGGAAGCGAAAAACTGTTTTTT.

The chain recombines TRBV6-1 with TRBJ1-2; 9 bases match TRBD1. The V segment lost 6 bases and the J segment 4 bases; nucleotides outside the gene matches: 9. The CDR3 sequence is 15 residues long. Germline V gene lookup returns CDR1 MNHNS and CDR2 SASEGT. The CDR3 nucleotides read TGTGCCAGCAGGCAAGGTGGGACAGGGACCTATGGCTACACCTTC. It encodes CASRQGGTGTYGYTF.

The CDR3 here is CASSRDRGYGYTF. The CDR3 nucleotides read TGTGCCAGCAGCCGGGACAGGGGATATGGCTACACCTTC. The V gene is TRBV5-6, the J gene TRBJ1-2, with 10 positions matching TRBD1. The germline gives CDR1 SGHDT, CDR2 YYEEEE. This CDR3 has 13 amino acids. With 4 bases clipped from V and 5 bases from J, the junction kept 2 bases outside the gene matches.